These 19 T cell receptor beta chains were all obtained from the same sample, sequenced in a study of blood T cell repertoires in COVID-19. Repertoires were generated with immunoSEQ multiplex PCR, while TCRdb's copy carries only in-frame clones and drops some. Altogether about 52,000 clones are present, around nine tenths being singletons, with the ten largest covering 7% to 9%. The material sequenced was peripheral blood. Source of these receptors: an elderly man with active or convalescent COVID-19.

This CDR3 reads CASSPKSLAGGGETQYF. CDR3 sequence (DNA): TGTGCCAGCAGTCCTAAGTCCCTAGCGGGAGGGGGAGAGACCCAGTACTTC. This chain uses TRBV27 with TRBJ2-5; 12 bases match TRBD2. Germline CDR1 and CDR2: MNHEY and SMNVEV (reference sequence). V dropped 5 bases and J dropped 4; count of bases not matched to a gene: 11. There are 17 residues in the CDR3.

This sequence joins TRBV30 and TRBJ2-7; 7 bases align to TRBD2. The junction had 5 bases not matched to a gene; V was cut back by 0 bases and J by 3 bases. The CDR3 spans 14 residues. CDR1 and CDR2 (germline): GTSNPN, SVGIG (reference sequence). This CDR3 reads CAWSVVAGDYEQYF. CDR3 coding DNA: TGTGCCTGGAGTGTAGTGGCGGGAGACTACGAGCAGTACTTC.

The chain's CDR3 is CASSSRTNEQYF. CDR3 DNA: TGTGCCAGCAGCTCCCGGACTAACGAGCAGTACTTC. The chain joins TRBV7-2 to TRBJ2-7; D is perhaps TRBD2 (6 bases). The ends were cut back, 4 bases at V and 5 bases at J, with 9 bases in the middle. CDR1 is SGHTA and CDR2 is FQGNSA in the germline V gene. The CDR3 extends over 12 amino acids.

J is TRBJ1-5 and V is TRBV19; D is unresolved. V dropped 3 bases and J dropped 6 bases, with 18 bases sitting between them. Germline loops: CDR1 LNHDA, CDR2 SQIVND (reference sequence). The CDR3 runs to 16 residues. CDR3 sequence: CASSMEWAGNGQPQHF. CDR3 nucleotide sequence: TGTGCCAGTAGTATGGAATGGGCCGGGAACGGTCAGCCCCAGCATTTT.

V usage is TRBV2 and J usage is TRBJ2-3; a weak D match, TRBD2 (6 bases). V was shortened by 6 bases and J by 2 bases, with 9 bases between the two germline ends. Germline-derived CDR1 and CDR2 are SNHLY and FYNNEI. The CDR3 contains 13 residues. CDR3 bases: TGTGCCAGCAGGGCGGGGCCCACAGATACGCAGTATTTT. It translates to CASRAGPTDTQYF.

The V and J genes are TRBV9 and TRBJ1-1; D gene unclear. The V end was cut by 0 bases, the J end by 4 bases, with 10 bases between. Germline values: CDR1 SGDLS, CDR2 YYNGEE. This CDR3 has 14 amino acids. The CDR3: CASSVGEVSTEAFF. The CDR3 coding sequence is TGTGCCAGCAGCGTAGGGGAGGTTAGCACTGAAGCTTTCTTT.

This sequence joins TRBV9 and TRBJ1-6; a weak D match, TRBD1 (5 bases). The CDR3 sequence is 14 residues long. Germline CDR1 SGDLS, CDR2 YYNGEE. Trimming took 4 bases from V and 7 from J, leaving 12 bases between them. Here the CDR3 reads CASSIRGENSPLHF. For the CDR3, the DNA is TGTGCCAGCAGCATTCGGGGGGAGAATTCACCCCTCCACTTT.

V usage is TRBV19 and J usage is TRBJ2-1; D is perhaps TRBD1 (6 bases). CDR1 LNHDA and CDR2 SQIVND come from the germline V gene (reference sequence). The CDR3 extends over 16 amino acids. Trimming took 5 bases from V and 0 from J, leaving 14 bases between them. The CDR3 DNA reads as TGTGCCAGTAGTCCTCGGGACACTCTCTCCTACAATGAGCAGTTCTTC. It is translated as CASSPRDTLSYNEQFF. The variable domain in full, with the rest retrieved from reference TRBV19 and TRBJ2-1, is DGGITQSPKYLFRKEGQNVTLSCEQNLNHDAMYWYRQDPGQGLRLIYYSQIVNDFQKGDIAEGYSVSREKKESFPLTVTSAQKNPTAFYLCASSPRDTLSYNEQFFGPGTRLTVL.

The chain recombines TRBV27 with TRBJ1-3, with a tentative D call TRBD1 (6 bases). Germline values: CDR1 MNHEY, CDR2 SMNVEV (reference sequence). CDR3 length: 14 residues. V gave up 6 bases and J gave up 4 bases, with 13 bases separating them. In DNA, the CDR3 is TGTGCCAGCAGCTTTACAGGGATCGGAAACACCATATATTTT. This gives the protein CASSFTGIGNTIYF.

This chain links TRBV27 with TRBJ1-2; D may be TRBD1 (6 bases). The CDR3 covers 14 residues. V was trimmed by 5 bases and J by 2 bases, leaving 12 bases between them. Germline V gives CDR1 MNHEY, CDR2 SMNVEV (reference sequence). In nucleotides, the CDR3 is TGTGCCAGCAGTCGGAACAGGGACAACTATGGCTACACCTTC. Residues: CASSRNRDNYGYTF.

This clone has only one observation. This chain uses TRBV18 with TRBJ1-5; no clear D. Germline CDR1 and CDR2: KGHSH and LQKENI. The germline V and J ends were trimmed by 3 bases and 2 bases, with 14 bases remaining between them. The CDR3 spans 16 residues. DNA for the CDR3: TGTGCCAGCTCACCGAGCGGTTGGGAGGGCAATCAGCCCCAGCATTTT. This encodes CASSPSGWEGNQPQHF.

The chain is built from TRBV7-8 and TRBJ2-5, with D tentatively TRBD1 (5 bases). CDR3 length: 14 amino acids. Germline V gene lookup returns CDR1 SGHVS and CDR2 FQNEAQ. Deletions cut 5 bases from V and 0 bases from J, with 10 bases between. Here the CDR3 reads CASSPDRYQETQYF. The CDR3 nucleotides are TGTGCCAGCAGCCCCGACAGATACCAAGAGACCCAGTACTTC.

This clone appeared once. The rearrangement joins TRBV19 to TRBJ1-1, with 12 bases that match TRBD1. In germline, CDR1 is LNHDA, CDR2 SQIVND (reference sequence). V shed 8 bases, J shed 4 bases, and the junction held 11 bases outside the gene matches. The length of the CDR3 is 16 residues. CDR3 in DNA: TGTGCCAGTCTTACGGGGACAGGGGGCCTGGGCACTGAAGCTTTCTTT. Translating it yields CASLTGTGGLGTEAFF. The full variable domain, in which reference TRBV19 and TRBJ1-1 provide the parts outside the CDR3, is DGGITQSPKYLFRKEGQNVTLSCEQNLNHDAMYWYRQDPGQGLRLIYYSQIVNDFQKGDIAEGYSVSREKKESFPLTVTSAQKNPTAFYLCASLTGTGGLGTEAFFGQGTRLTVV.

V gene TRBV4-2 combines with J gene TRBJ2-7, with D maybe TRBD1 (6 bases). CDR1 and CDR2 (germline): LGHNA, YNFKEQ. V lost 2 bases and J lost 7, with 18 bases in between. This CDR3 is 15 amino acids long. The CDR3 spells CASSQITQGLGEQYF. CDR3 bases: TGTGCCAGCAGCCAAATTACACAGGGATTGGGTGAGCAGTACTTC.

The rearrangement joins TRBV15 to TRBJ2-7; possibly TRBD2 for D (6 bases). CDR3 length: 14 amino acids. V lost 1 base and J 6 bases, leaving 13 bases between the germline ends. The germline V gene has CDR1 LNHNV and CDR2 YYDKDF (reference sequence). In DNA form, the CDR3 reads TGTGCCACCAGCAGAGGAGGGGAGGACCCCGAGCAGTACTTC. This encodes CATSRGGEDPEQYF.

CDR3 amino acids: CASSEGVLVNTEAFF. The CDR3 DNA reads TGCGCCAGCAGTGAGGGAGTACTAGTGAACACTGAAGCTTTCTTT. V usage is TRBV10-1 and J usage is TRBJ1-1; D is unclear. Per germline, CDR1 WNHNN and CDR2 SYGVQD (reference sequence). Trimming removed 2 bases from V and 0 bases from J, with 10 bases in between. This CDR3 has 15 residues.

The CDR3: CASSQFGEQYF. CDR3 sequence (DNA): TGTGCCAGTAGTCAATTCGGCGAGCAGTACTTC. The V gene is TRBV19, the J gene TRBJ2-7; no clear D gene. The length of the CDR3 is 11 residues. The V gene lost 5 bases and the J gene lost 6 bases, with 8 bases spanning the gap. CDR1 LNHDA and CDR2 SQIVND come from the germline V gene (reference sequence).

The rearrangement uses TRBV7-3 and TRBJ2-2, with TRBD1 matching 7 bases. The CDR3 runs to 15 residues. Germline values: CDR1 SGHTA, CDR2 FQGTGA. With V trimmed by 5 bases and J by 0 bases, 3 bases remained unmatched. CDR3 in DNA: TGTGCCAGCAGCCGACAGGGTTCGAACACCGGGGAGCTGTTTTTT. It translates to CASSRQGSNTGELFF.

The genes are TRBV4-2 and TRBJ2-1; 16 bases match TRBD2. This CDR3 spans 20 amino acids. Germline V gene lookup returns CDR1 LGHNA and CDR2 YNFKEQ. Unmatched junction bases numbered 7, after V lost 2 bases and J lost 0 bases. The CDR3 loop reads CASSQPTGTSGGGSYNEQFF. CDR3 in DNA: TGTGCCAGCAGCCAACCCACCGGGACTAGCGGGGGGGGCTCCTACAATGAGCAGTTCTTC.